These 2 T cell receptor beta chains share one sample of origin, sequenced in a study of Tregs in tolerant kidney transplant recipients. The data were produced by immunoSEQ multiplex PCR, yet TCRdb's version contains in-frame clones alone and is incomplete. Found here are 69,000 or so clones, roughly nine tenths of them singletons; the top ten hold more than 0.35%. The input for sequencing was CD4+ T cells from blood, taken before the transplant. All receptors come from a human donor who received a combined kidney and bone marrow transplant.

The chain joins TRBV7-8 to TRBJ1-5, with 7 bases aligning to TRBD1. The CDR3 covers 18 residues. CDR1 is SGHVS and CDR2 is FQNEAQ in the germline V gene. Trimming took 2 bases from V and 1 from J; bases not matched to a gene: 11. CDR3 nucleotides: TGTGCCAGCAGCTTACCCTCCGGACAGGCGGGGAGCAATCAGCCCCAGCATTTT. Protein product: CASSLPSGQAGSNQPQHF.

The genes are TRBV5-1 and TRBJ2-2; maybe TRBD1 (6 bases). Germline-derived CDR1 and CDR2 are SGHRS and YFSETQ. Deletions cut 0 bases from V and 4 bases from J, with 13 bases between. CDR3 length: 16 amino acids. The CDR3 is CASSLEGRGSTGELFF. As DNA, the CDR3 is TGCGCCAGCAGCTTGGAGGGCAGGGGAAGCACCGGGGAGCTGTTTTTT.